The source of this TCR beta chain is a study of shared clonotypes between healthy human individuals. Measured with immunoSEQ multiplex PCR; TCRdb has only the in-frame clones, and not every one. Counted here are around 550,000 clones, 95% to 97% occurring once; the ten biggest clones make up less than 0.06%. Germline loops: CDR1 MRHNA, CDR2 SNTAGT. After removal of 8 bases from V and 4 bases from J, the junction contained 12 bases not matched to a gene. The CDR3 covers 16 residues. Sequencing was done on a sample of naive CD4+ T cells sorted from blood. Subset described: CD45RA+ positively selected. The sequence was collected from a woman aged 25 to 39 in good health. V is TRBV6-4 and J is TRBJ2-3; 10 nucleotides agree with TRBD2. CDR3 protein: CASSETSGKGSDTQYF. CDR3 nucleotides: TGTGCCAGCTCAGAAACTAGCGGGAAAGGGTCAGATACGCAGTATTTT.